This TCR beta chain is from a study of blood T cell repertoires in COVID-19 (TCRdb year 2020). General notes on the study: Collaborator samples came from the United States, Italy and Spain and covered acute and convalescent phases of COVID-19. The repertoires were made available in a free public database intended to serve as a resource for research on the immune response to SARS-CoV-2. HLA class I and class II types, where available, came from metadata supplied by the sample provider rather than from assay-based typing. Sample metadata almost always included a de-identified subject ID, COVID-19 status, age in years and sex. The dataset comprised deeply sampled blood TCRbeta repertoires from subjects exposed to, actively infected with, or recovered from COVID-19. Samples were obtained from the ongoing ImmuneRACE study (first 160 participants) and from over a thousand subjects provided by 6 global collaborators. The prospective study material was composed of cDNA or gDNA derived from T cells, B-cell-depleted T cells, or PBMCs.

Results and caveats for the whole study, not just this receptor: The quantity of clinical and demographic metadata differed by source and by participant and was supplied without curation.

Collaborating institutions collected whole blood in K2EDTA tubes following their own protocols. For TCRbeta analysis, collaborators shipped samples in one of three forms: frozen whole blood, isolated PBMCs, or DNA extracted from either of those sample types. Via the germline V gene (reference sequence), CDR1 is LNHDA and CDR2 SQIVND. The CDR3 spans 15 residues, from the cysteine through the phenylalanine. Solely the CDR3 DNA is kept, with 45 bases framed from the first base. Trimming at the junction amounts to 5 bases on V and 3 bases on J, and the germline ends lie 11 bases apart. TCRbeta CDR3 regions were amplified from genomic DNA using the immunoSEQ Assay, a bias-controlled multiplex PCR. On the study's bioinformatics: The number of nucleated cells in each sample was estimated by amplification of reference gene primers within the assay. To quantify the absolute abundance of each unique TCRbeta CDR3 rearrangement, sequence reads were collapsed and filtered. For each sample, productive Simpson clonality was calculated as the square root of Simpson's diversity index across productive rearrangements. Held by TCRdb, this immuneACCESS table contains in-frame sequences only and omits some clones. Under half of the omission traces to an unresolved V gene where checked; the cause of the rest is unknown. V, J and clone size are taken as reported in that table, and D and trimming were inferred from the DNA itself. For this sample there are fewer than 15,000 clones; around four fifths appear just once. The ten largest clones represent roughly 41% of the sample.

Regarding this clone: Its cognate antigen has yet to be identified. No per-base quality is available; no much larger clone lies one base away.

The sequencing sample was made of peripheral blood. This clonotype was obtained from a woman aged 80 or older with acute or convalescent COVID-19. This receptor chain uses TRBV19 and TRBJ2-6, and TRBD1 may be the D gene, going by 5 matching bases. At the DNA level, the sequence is TGTGCCAGTAGTGCAGGGCCTGGTGGGGCCAACGTCCTGACTTTC. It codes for CASSAGPGGANVLTF.